Listed here are 25 T cell receptor beta chains from one sample, sequenced in a study of shared clonotypes between healthy human individuals. Generated by immunoSEQ multiplex PCR, the TCRdb table keeps only in-frame clones and is missing some. Of fewer than 850,000 clones in the sample, approximately 96% were seen once. Terminally differentiated effector memory CD45RA+ cells were excluded from the naive CD8 cells, which were CD45RO-negative and positively selected for CCR7. Sequenced sample: naive CD8+ T cells sorted from blood. The receptors come from a young man in good health.

V is TRBV2 and J is TRBJ2-7, with 7 bases that match TRBD1. Trimming took 6 bases from V and 0 from J; bases not matched to a gene: 11. The CDR3 has 16 residues. The germline V gene encodes CDR1 SNHLY and CDR2 FYNNEI. The CDR3 loop reads CASSNTRDRISYEQYF. In DNA, the CDR3 is TGTGCCAGCAGCAACACCCGGGACAGAATCTCCTACGAGCAGTACTTC.

The chain has TRBV14 and TRBJ2-4; D possibly corresponds to TRBD2 (6 bases). Per germline, CDR1 SGHDN and CDR2 FVKESK. The germline V and J ends were trimmed by 4 bases and 0 bases, with 16 bases remaining between them. There are 17 residues in the CDR3. This chain's CDR3 is CASSPAMGLLAKNIQYF. The CDR3 DNA is TGTGCCAGCAGCCCGGCTATGGGACTCCTAGCCAAAAACATTCAGTACTTC.

J is TRBJ2-7 and V is TRBV7-9, with 12 bases lining up with TRBD2. CDR1 SEHNR and CDR2 FQNEAQ come from the germline V gene (reference sequence). V trimming: 5 bases; J trimming: 5 bases; junction bases outside the gene matches: 7. The CDR3 runs 15 residues. CDR3 in amino acids: CASSASSGRAHEQYF. Here the CDR3 DNA reads TGTGCCAGCAGCGCCTCTAGCGGGAGGGCCCACGAGCAGTACTTC. The variable domain in full, completed from reference TRBV7-9 and TRBJ2-7, reads DTGVSQNPRHKITKRGQNVTFRCDPISEHNRLYWYRQTLGQGPEFLTYFQNEAQLEKSRLLSDRFSAERPKGSFSTLEIQRTEQGDSAMYLCASSASSGRAHEQYFGPGTRLTVT.

The genes are TRBV28 and TRBJ1-2, with D possibly being TRBD1 (6 bases). Trimming removed 6 bases at V and 4 bases at J, with 15 bases between. CDR3 length equals 14 residues. Germline V gene lookup returns CDR1 MDHEN and CDR2 SYDVKM. The CDR3, as DNA: TGTGCCAGCAGGATACAGGGTGGCGGCTATGGCTACACCTTC. As protein: CASRIQGGGYGYTF.

The CDR3 region has the DNA TGCAGTGCTCCACAGATCGACGAGCAGTACTTC. The encoded protein is CSAPQIDEQYF. V gene TRBV20-1 combines with J gene TRBJ2-7, with D uncertain. The V and J ends lost 5 bases and 5 bases respectively, with 10 bases between them. The CDR3 contains 11 residues. Germline CDR1 reads DFQATT; CDR2 reads SNEGSKA (reference sequence).

This clone was recorded only once. V gene TRBV10-2 combines with J gene TRBJ2-7; 7 bases map to TRBD2. Germline V gene lookup returns CDR1 WSHSY and CDR2 SAAADI. The length of the CDR3 is 15 residues. The V segment lost 6 bases and the J segment 5 bases; nucleotides outside the gene matches: 13. This chain's CDR3 is CASSGHLGTTHEQYF. The CDR3 nucleotides are TGCGCCAGCAGCGGCCACCTTGGGACTACCCACGAGCAGTACTTC.

This clone was detected only once. The rearrangement uses TRBV29-1 and TRBJ2-1, with D hard to call. Trimming took off 0 bases at V and 6 bases at J, with 9 bases between the two ends. Germline CDR1 is SQVTM and CDR2 is ANQGSEA. CDR3 length: 13 amino acids. This CDR3 is CSVEDRWPNEQFF. CDR3 nucleotides: TGCAGCGTTGAAGATCGGTGGCCCAATGAGCAGTTCTTC.

The rearrangement uses TRBV4-3 and TRBJ2-1, with 9 bases identical to TRBD2. J was trimmed by 8 bases and V by 1 base; bases with no gene match: 6. The CDR3 covers 15 residues. From germline, CDR1 is LGHNA and CDR2 YSLEER. The CDR3 DNA follows: TGCGCCAGCAGCCAAGGGTCTAGCGGGACCTATGAGCAGTTCTTC. As protein: CASSQGSSGTYEQFF.

The CDR3 nucleotides read TGTGCCAGCAGTCAGAGCGGGTTGCCCTACAATGAGCAGTTCTTC. Its translation: CASSQSGLPYNEQFF. The chain couples TRBV27 to TRBJ2-1, with a tentative D call TRBD2 (6 bases). Per the germline V gene, CDR1 is MNHEY and CDR2 is SMNVEV (reference sequence). The V end was cut by 5 bases, the J end by 2 bases, with 13 bases between. This CDR3 has 15 amino acids.

This clone was found once. The chain joins TRBV2 to TRBJ2-3; the match to TRBD2 covers 8 bases. V was clipped by 4 bases and J by 3 bases; unmatched bases: 3. The CDR3 loop spans 14 amino acids. The germline V gene has CDR1 SNHLY and CDR2 FYNNEI. The CDR3 DNA is TGTGCCAGCAGTGGGGGGACTAGAACAGATACGCAGTATTTT. Translation: CASSGGTRTDTQYF.

The chain is built from TRBV20-1 and TRBJ2-4; D is undetermined. The CDR3 spans 11 residues. V gave up 4 bases and J gave up 8 bases, with 9 bases separating them. Germline V gives CDR1 DFQATT, CDR2 SNEGSKA (reference sequence). The CDR3 bases are TGCAGTGCTATCGGCGCCGACATTCAGTACTTC. This encodes CSAIGADIQYF.

J is TRBJ2-7 and V is TRBV5-1; a possible D gene is TRBD1 (8 bases). The CDR3 is made up of 14 amino acids. Germline-derived CDR1 and CDR2 are SGHRS and YFSETQ. Trimming took off 4 bases at V and 4 bases at J, with 15 bases between the two ends. The CDR3 loop reads CASSPAQGGYEQYF. CDR3 DNA: TGCGCCAGCAGCCCGGCACAGGGGGGGTACGAGCAGTACTTC.

This chain links TRBV6-5 with TRBJ2-1; D ambiguous. This CDR3 is built from 10 residues. Germline assignment: CDR1 MNHEY and CDR2 SVGAGI. V shed 7 bases and J shed 5 bases, with 3 bases lying between them. The CDR3 nucleotides read TGTGCCAGCAAGAACAATGAGCAGTTCTTC. It yields the protein CASKNNEQFF.

In its sample, this clone was seen once. The genes are TRBV7-8 and TRBJ1-1; a possible D gene is TRBD1 (6 bases). The CDR3 runs 15 residues. The germline gives CDR1 SGHVS, CDR2 FQNEAQ. The V and J ends lost 5 bases and 4 bases respectively, with 17 bases between them. CDR3 bases: TGTGCCAGCAGCGCTTCGGGGGCTTCGGGCACTGAAGCTTTCTTT. Translating gives CASSASGASGTEAFF. The full variable domain, its missing parts supplied by reference TRBV7-8 and TRBJ1-1, is GAGVSQSPRYKVAKRGQDVALRCDPISGHVSLFWYQQALGQGPEFLTYFQNEAQLDKSGLPSDRFFAERPEGSVSTLKIQRTQQEDSAVYLCASSASGASGTEAFFGQGTRLTVV.

The J gene is TRBJ2-2, the V gene TRBV19, with D perhaps TRBD2 (6 bases). CDR3 length: 15 amino acids. V shed 8 bases and J shed 4 bases, with 17 bases lying between them. CDR1 and CDR2 from the germline V gene are LNHDA and SQIVND (reference sequence). DNA of the CDR3: TGTGCCAGTGGGGGGTTTAGTTCCTCCACCGGGGAGCTGTTTTTT. This gives the protein CASGGFSSSTGELFF. Based on the CDR3 plus reference TRBV19 and TRBJ2-2, the full variable domain is DGGITQSPKYLFRKEGQNVTLSCEQNLNHDAMYWYRQDPGQGLRLIYYSQIVNDFQKGDIAEGYSVSREKKESFPLTVTSAQKNPTAFYLCASGGFSSSTGELFFGEGSRLTVL.

As concerns this clone: This CDR3 is also generated by other DNA sequences in the sample. The CDR3 DNA reads TGCAGCGTTCGGACAGGGGGTGGCTACGAGCAGTACTTC. It is translated as CSVRTGGGYEQYF. The chain links TRBV29-1 to TRBJ2-7; 10 nucleotides match TRBD1. Per the germline V gene, CDR1 is SQVTM and CDR2 is ANQGSEA. Trimming took 5 bases from V and 3 from J; bases not matched to a gene: 4. This CDR3 has 13 residues.

A single count supports this clone. The chain recombines TRBV5-4 with TRBJ2-4, with a weak D call TRBD1 (9 bases). This CDR3 spans 20 amino acids. Per germline, CDR1 SGHNT and CDR2 YYREEE (reference sequence). The V and J ends lost 6 bases and 6 bases respectively, with 34 bases between them. This CDR3 reads CASTSSTGGLEVASRNIQYF. DNA for the CDR3: TGTGCCAGCACTTCCTCGACAGGGGGACTAGAGGTAGCGAGTAGAAACATTCAGTACTTC.

This clone showed up just once. The chain employs TRBV28 and TRBJ2-1, with unresolved D. Germline assignment: CDR1 MDHEN and CDR2 SYDVKM. The CDR3 sequence is 10 residues long. V lost 5 bases and J lost 6, with 2 bases in between. As DNA, the CDR3 is TGTGCCAGCAGTGTCAATGAGCAGTTCTTC. Its protein product is CASSVNEQFF. The entire variable domain, with the rest obtained from reference TRBV28 and TRBJ2-1, is as follows: DVKVTQSSRYLVKRTGEKVFLECVQDMDHENMFWYRQDPGLGLRLIYFSYDVKMKEKGDIPEGYSVSREKKERFSLILESASTNQTSMYLCASSVNEQFFGPGTRLTVL.

The J gene is TRBJ2-2, the V gene TRBV29-1; the D gene is possibly TRBD1 (6 bases). Trimming stripped 3 bases from V and 5 bases from J, with 16 bases between. The germline V gene encodes CDR1 SQVTM and CDR2 ANQGSEA. This CDR3 contains 15 residues. CDR3 coding DNA: TGCAGCGTTGAGGTCGGGGCAGGGGTTACCGGGGAGCTGTTTTTT. This sequence encodes CSVEVGAGVTGELFF.

The chain links TRBV13 to TRBJ1-2; 8 bases match TRBD1. The trim removed 1 base at V and 8 bases at J, leaving 12 bases unmatched. Germline V gene sequence: CDR1 PRHDT, CDR2 FYEKMQ (reference sequence). The CDR3 has 16 amino acids. CDR3 sequence reads: CASSLEGTGPPWGYTF. CDR3 bases: TGTGCCAGCAGCTTAGAGGGGACAGGACCGCCTTGGGGCTACACCTTC. Full variable domain (rest looked up from reference TRBV13 and TRBJ1-2): AAGVIQSPRHLIKEKRETATLKCYPIPRHDTVYWYQQGPGQDPQFLISFYEKMQSDKGSIPDRFSAQQFSDYHSELNMSSLELGDSALYFCASSLEGTGPPWGYTFGSGTRLTVV.

This chain joins TRBV27 and TRBJ2-4; the match to TRBD2 covers 10 bases. The CDR3 is made up of 15 amino acids. Trimming removed 5 bases from V and 6 bases from J; junction bases left unmatched: 7. Germline CDR1 is MNHEY and CDR2 is SMNVEV (reference sequence). CDR3 sequence (DNA): TGTGCCAGCAGTGTAGGGTCTAGCGGGGGAAACATTCAGTACTTC. Protein: CASSVGSSGGNIQYF.

The genes are TRBV5-6 and TRBJ2-7; unclear D gene. V lost 1 base, J lost 3 bases, and 2 bases lay in between. CDR1 is SGHDT, CDR2 YYEEEE, per germline. This CDR3 is built from 11 residues. The CDR3 here is CASSLNYEQYF. As DNA, the CDR3 is TGTGCCAGCAGCTTGAACTACGAGCAGTACTTC.

This clone was counted a single time. This chain joins TRBV7-9 and TRBJ2-1; 14 nucleotides match TRBD2. The length of the CDR3 is 17 residues. The ends lost 5 bases at V and 13 bases at J; junction bases unmatched: 16. The germline V gene encodes CDR1 SEHNR and CDR2 FQNEAQ (reference sequence). As DNA, the CDR3 is TGTGCCAGCAGCCCCCCCCGCGGGACTAGCGGGAGTGACCCCCAGTTCTTC. Its protein product is CASSPPRGTSGSDPQFF.

The V call is TRBV7-8, the J call TRBJ2-7; D may be TRBD1 or TRBD2 (5 bases each). The germline V gene has CDR1 SGHVS and CDR2 FQNEAQ. With 1 base removed from V and 3 bases from J, the gap between germline ends came to 13 bases. This CDR3 spans 15 amino acids. The CDR3 nucleotides are TGTGCCAGCAGCTTAGTTGGGGGATACAGCTACGAGCAGTACTTC. Its protein is CASSLVGGYSYEQYF.

This chain joins TRBV10-1 and TRBJ2-3; 7 bases are shared with TRBD2. This CDR3 contains 15 residues. Germline lookup yields CDR1 WNHNN and CDR2 SYGVQD (reference sequence). Losses at the gene ends were 8 bases for V and 0 bases for J; bases not matched to a gene: 8. As DNA, the CDR3 is TGCGCCAGCTCCAAGCGGGACCCTAGCACAGATACGCAGTATTTT. The encoded protein is CASSKRDPSTDTQYF.